This T cell receptor beta chain was sequenced during a study of breast tumors, draining lymph nodes, adjacent tissues. TCRdb re-derived calls from the multiplex PCR reads in MiXCR, one entry per CDR3 protein. The data show roughly 80,000 distinct CDR3 sequences, with roughly 20% seen just once and about 2.2% held by the top ten. The CDR3 runs to 16 residues. J lost 4 bases, V lost 6 bases, and 6 bases had no gene match. Study findings and constraints: Tumor T cell lymph node origin was a supported hypothesis, not proven. Tumor and nontumor repertoires were significantly more similar in luminal-like than in basal-like breast cancer. The data were judged consistent with most tumor T cells coming from lymph node and expanding in tumor. Tumors had less TCR diversity than lymph nodes, more than nontumor tissue.

The lymph nodes were axillary draining lymph nodes from breast cancer patients. On this clonotype: What it recognizes is unknown.

The receptor was isolated from a female donor with breast cancer. Some clones in this sample may be carry-over from other donors' samples. The chain joins TRBV12-3 or TRBV12-4 to TRBJ2-2, with 12 bases matching TRBD2. Material: axillary lymph node tissue. The CDR3 is CASRSSGRVGTGELFF. The CDR3 bases are TGTGCCAGCAGATCTAGCGGGAGGGTTGGCACCGGGGAGCTGTTTTTT.